The entry below gives a single TCR beta chain sequence along with its context. This CDR3 has 13 amino acids. V was shortened by 3 bases and J by 3 bases, with 9 bases between the two germline ends. Looked up from germline, CDR1 is GTSNPN and CDR2 is SVGIG (reference sequence). The data stem from a study of blood T cell repertoires in COVID-19. Background on the study: Samples taken during acute and convalescent COVID-19 were collected in the United States, Italy and Spain. Nucleic acid was either cDNA or gDNA, and it came from T cells, B-cell-depleted T cells, or PBMCs.

Authors' analysis steps: Amplification with reference gene primers provided the estimates of nucleated cell counts. Libraries were prepared by immunoSEQ multiplex PCR; TCRdb keeps only in-frame clonotypes and omits some of them. V and J calls and clone size come straight from that table; D and trimming were deduced from the DNA. The repertoire holds more than 140,000 clones, about four fifths seen once, with around 1.4% in the top ten. Material for sequencing was peripheral blood. The chain recombines TRBV30 with TRBJ1-5; D not certain. The sequence was collected from a human donor in a cohort sampled during active COVID-19. Here the CDR3 DNA reads TGTGCCTGGAGCGGCGGTTACAATCAGCCCCAGCATTTT. Protein sequence: CAWSGGYNQPQHF.